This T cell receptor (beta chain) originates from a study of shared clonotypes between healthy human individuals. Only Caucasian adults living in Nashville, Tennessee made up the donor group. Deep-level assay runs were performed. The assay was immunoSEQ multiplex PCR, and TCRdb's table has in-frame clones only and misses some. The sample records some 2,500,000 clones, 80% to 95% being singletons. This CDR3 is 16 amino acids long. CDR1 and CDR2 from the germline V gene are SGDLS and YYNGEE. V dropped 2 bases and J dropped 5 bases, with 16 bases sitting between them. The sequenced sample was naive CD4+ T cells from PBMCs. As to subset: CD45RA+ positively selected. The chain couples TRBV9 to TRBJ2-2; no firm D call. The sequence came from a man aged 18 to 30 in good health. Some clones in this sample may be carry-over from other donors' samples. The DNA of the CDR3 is TGTGCCAGCAGCGTCCCTGAGAAGGCCCTAACCGGGGAGCTGTTTTTT. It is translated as CASSVPEKALTGELFF.